Below, 19 T cell receptor beta chains from the same sample are listed, as sequenced in a study of cytomegalovirus exposure and HLA in healthy donors. Libraries were prepared by immunoSEQ multiplex PCR; TCRdb keeps only in-frame clonotypes and omits some of them. The table shows about 98,000 clones, with 70% to 90% occurring only once. The sequencing sample was made of PBMCs. These receptors all stem from a woman aged 25 to 39 in good health and CMV-seronegative.

The chain has TRBV11-3 and TRBJ1-5, with TRBD1 identical over 8 bases. J gave up 6 bases and V 3 bases, and 10 bases lay outside the gene matches. The CDR3 consists of 16 residues. Germline V gene data show CDR1 as SGHNT and CDR2 as YENEEA. The CDR3 nucleotides are TGTGCCAGCAGCTTCCTCGACGGACAGGGATCTCAGCCCCAGCATTTT. Its protein product is CASSFLDGQGSQPQHF.

In its sample, this clone is medium-sized (0.01 to 0.1%). The chain couples TRBV7-3 to TRBJ1-6, with 10 nucleotides matching TRBD1. Losses at the gene ends were 5 bases for V and 8 bases for J; bases not matched to a gene: 3. This CDR3 region has 14 residues. Germline loops: CDR1 SGHTA, CDR2 FQGTGA. CDR3: CASSIGTGDSPLHF. The CDR3 region has the DNA TGTGCCAGCAGCATTGGGACAGGGGATTCACCCCTCCACTTT.

The chain is built from TRBV6-1 and TRBJ2-5; D call uncertain. The CDR3 contains 14 residues. Germline-derived CDR1 and CDR2 are MNHNS and SASEGT. V gave up 3 bases and J gave up 1 base, with 9 bases separating them. The CDR3 loop is CASSDRLFQETQYF. CDR3 coding DNA: TGTGCCAGCAGTGATCGACTGTTCCAAGAGACCCAGTACTTC.

The V and J genes are TRBV9 and TRBJ1-1; 7 bases line up with TRBD1. Looked up from germline, CDR1 is SGDLS and CDR2 is YYNGEE. There are 15 residues in the CDR3. The trim removed 2 bases at V and 7 bases at J, leaving 11 bases unmatched. The CDR3 region has the DNA TGTGCCAGCAGCGTTGAGGGGGCTGGGCGTAATGAAGCTTTCTTT. Its translation: CASSVEGAGRNEAFF.

This clone was picked up a small number of times. The V gene is TRBV7-3, the J gene TRBJ2-1; 7 positions agree with TRBD1. The V and J ends lost 0 bases and 7 bases, in that order; junction bases with no gene match: 6. CDR3 size: 15 residues. CDR1 and CDR2 (germline): SGHTA, FQGTGA. Written as DNA, the CDR3 is TGTGCCAGCAGCTTAACTGCGTTGACAGGGAATGAGCAGTTCTTC. This encodes CASSLTALTGNEQFF.

This chain links TRBV7-8 with TRBJ2-7; 7 nucleotides agree with TRBD1. CDR1 and CDR2 (germline): SGHVS, FQNEAQ. The junction had 5 bases not matched to a gene; V was cut back by 3 bases and J by 0 bases. This CDR3 is built from 15 residues. As DNA, the CDR3 is TGTGCCAGCAGCTTTCCCAGGGGGTCCTCCTACGAGCAGTACTTC. Its protein product is CASSFPRGSSYEQYF.

CDR3 loop: CASRQADTQYF. In nucleotides, the CDR3 is TGCGCCAGCCGACAGGCAGATACGCAGTATTTT. The chain recombines TRBV4-3 with TRBJ2-3; tentative D call: TRBD1 (6 bases). This CDR3 is 11 amino acids long. With 8 bases removed from V and 4 bases from J, the gap between germline ends came to 7 bases. Germline assignment: CDR1 LGHNA and CDR2 YSLEER.

The V call is TRBV28, the J call TRBJ1-6, with a weak D call TRBD1 (6 bases). This CDR3 comprises 12 residues. V was trimmed by 9 bases and J by 10 bases, leaving 13 bases between them. Germline values: CDR1 MDHEN, CDR2 SYDVKM. The CDR3 nucleotides are TGTGCCAGTCGAGGGGGGGTCTCACCCCTCCACTTT. Translated: CASRGGVSPLHF. Full variable domain (rest looked up from reference TRBV28 and TRBJ1-6): DVKVTQSSRYLVKRTGEKVFLECVQDMDHENMFWYRQDPGLGLRLIYFSYDVKMKEKGDIPEGYSVSREKKERFSLILESASTNQTSMYLCASRGGVSPLHFGNGTRLTVT.

The V and J genes are TRBV5-1 and TRBJ2-1; 11 bases match TRBD2. Germline loops: CDR1 SGHRS, CDR2 YFSETQ. The CDR3 runs 17 residues. With V trimmed by 0 bases and J by 9 bases, 11 bases remained unmatched. The CDR3 nucleotides read TGCGCCAGCAGCTTGGCCGGAATAACTAGCGGGGGAAGTGAGCAGTTCTTC. It encodes CASSLAGITSGGSEQFF.

The chain combines TRBV29-1 with TRBJ2-7; 9 bases agree with TRBD1. With V trimmed by 7 bases and J by 3 bases, 7 bases remained unmatched. Germline V CDR1 and CDR2: SQVTM, ANQGSEA. The CDR3 spans 13 residues. CDR3 region: CSAGSGQGYEQYF. The CDR3 coding sequence is TGCAGCGCCGGATCGGGACAGGGCTACGAGCAGTACTTC.

The gene calls are TRBV7-9 and TRBJ2-1; 7 nucleotides line up with TRBD2. Germline CDR1 reads SEHNR; CDR2 reads FQNEAQ (reference sequence). V dropped 5 bases and J dropped 3; count of bases not matched to a gene: 7. CDR3 size: 15 residues. The CDR3 spells CASSPRTRVYNEQFF. The CDR3 coding sequence is TGTGCCAGCAGCCCACGGACTAGGGTCTACAATGAGCAGTTCTTC.

The chain uses TRBV25-1 and TRBJ1-4; the D gene is possibly TRBD1 (6 bases). Deletions cut 3 bases from V and 8 bases from J, with 13 bases between. The length of the CDR3 is 14 residues. Germline V gene sequence: CDR1 MGHDK, CDR2 SYGVNS. Here the CDR3 DNA reads TGTGCCAGCAGTGAGGCAGGGGAATACGAAAAACTGTTTTTT. Its translation is CASSEAGEYEKLFF.

The V gene is TRBV4-2, the J gene TRBJ2-3; no firm D call. The CDR3 runs 16 residues. Germline V CDR1 and CDR2: LGHNA, YNFKEQ. Trimming shortened V by 0 bases and J by 6 bases, and 16 bases separated the two germline ends. The CDR3 loop reads CASSQDGSAAQDTQYF. The CDR3 DNA reads as TGTGCCAGCAGCCAAGATGGCAGCGCCGCCCAGGATACGCAGTATTTT.

The chain links TRBV5-4 to TRBJ1-1; 11 bases match TRBD1. The length of the CDR3 is 15 residues. Per the germline V gene, CDR1 is SGHNT and CDR2 is YYREEE (reference sequence). Germline trimming cut 2 bases from V and 2 bases from J; bases unmatched to any gene: 2. In DNA form, the CDR3 reads TGTGCCAGCAGCTTTGGGACAGGGGGAAACACTGAAGCTTTCTTT. Protein sequence: CASSFGTGGNTEAFF. Full variable domain (remainder filled in from reference TRBV5-4 and TRBJ1-1): ETGVTQSPTHLIKTRGQQVTLRCSSQSGHNTVSWYQQALGQGPQFIFQYYREEENGRGNFPPRFSGLQFPNYSSELNVNALELDDSALYLCASSFGTGGNTEAFFGQGTRLTVV.

This rearrangement joins TRBV28 to TRBJ2-1; perhaps TRBD1 as D (7 bases). Between the trimmed V and J ends, which lost 5 bases and 4 bases, there was a span of 12 bases. The germline V gene has CDR1 MDHEN and CDR2 SYDVKM. This CDR3 comprises 14 residues. CDR3 loop: CASSPTGRYNEQFF. Written as DNA, the CDR3 is TGTGCCAGCAGTCCGACAGGGAGGTACAATGAGCAGTTCTTC.

This sequence joins TRBV7-3 and TRBJ2-5; D is possibly TRBD2 (6 bases). CDR3 length equals 14 residues. Germline V CDR1 and CDR2: SGHTA, FQGTGA. V was cut by 2 bases and J by 4 bases, with 11 bases left in between. CDR3 residues: CASSLGPGGETQYF. DNA for the CDR3: TGTGCCAGCAGCTTAGGACCCGGGGGAGAGACCCAGTACTTC.

The chain recombines TRBV18 with TRBJ2-1; 9 bases are shared with TRBD2. This CDR3 has 18 residues. V shed 0 bases, J shed 0 bases, and the junction held 6 bases outside the gene matches. Per germline, CDR1 KGHSH and CDR2 LQKENI. The CDR3 sequence is CASSPPTPTSGSYNEQFF. DNA for the CDR3: TGTGCCAGCTCACCACCAACCCCGACTAGCGGCTCCTACAATGAGCAGTTCTTC.

The chain uses TRBV9 and TRBJ1-2; D not certain. The germline V and J ends were trimmed by 0 bases and 5 bases, with 20 bases remaining between them. Germline CDR1 is SGDLS and CDR2 is YYNGEE. The CDR3 covers 17 residues. CDR3 amino acids: CASSVVGGIKGPYGYTF. The CDR3 nucleotides are TGTGCCAGCAGCGTAGTGGGAGGGATTAAGGGCCCTTATGGCTACACCTTC.

A single count supports this clone. The chain recombines TRBV6-1 with TRBJ1-5; the D gene is possibly TRBD1 (6 bases). V gave up 4 bases and J gave up 2 bases, with 21 bases separating them. CDR1 MNHNS and CDR2 SASEGT come from the germline V gene. The CDR3 runs 18 residues. The CDR3 is CASSGPRGTGFGNQPQHF. DNA for the CDR3: TGTGCCAGCAGTGGACCCCGGGGTACAGGGTTCGGCAATCAGCCCCAGCATTTT.